Listed here are 8 T cell receptor beta chains from one sample, sequenced in a study of T-cell memory formation after mild COVID-19. TCRdb reanalysed the 5' RACE reads using MiXCR and keeps one entry per CDR3 protein. The table has approximately 580,000 distinct CDR3 sequences, about a fifth seen once. Sequencing input: PBMCs or a T cell subset sorted from them (not recorded which). Receptors were obtained from an adult woman who had mild COVID-19 (a few samples of this study predate the infection). Cell type and time point are not known.

This chain uses TRBV7-6 with TRBJ2-3; weak D call: TRBD2 (7 bases). The germline V gene encodes CDR1 SGHVS and CDR2 FNYEAQ. Trimming took 1 base from V and 5 from J, leaving 16 bases between them. CDR3 size: 16 residues. The chain's CDR3 is CASSLGAWGGLDTQYF. The CDR3 DNA reads TGTGCCAGCAGCTTAGGGGCCTGGGGGGGCCTAGATACGCAGTATTTT.

The chain joins TRBV12-3 or TRBV12-4 to TRBJ2-1, with TRBD2 identical over 8 bases. V shed 6 bases, J shed 5 bases, and the junction held 6 bases outside the gene matches. This CDR3 is built from 14 residues. The CDR3 sequence is CASRSGLVHNEQFF. CDR3 DNA: TGTGCCAGCAGGTCGGGACTAGTTCACAATGAGCAGTTCTTC.

V gene TRBV4-1 combines with J gene TRBJ2-2; D is ambiguous. CDR1 and CDR2 from the germline V gene are MGHRA and YSYEKL. This CDR3 has 14 amino acids. V was trimmed by 0 bases and J by 7 bases, leaving 9 bases between them. The chain's CDR3 is CASSQEGSGGELFF. DNA of the CDR3: TGCGCCAGCAGCCAAGAAGGGTCTGGCGGGGAGCTGTTTTTT.

This clonotype has only a few counts. V is TRBV29-1 and J is TRBJ2-1, with 9 bases aligning to TRBD1. J was trimmed by 4 bases and V by 6 bases; bases with no gene match: 10. CDR1 is SQVTM, CDR2 ANQGSEA, per germline. This CDR3 contains 15 residues. In nucleotides, the CDR3 is TGCAGCGTCCTCTCGGACAGGGGCCGGTACAATGAGCAGTTCTTC. It yields the protein CSVLSDRGRYNEQFF.

This clonotype was counted a few times. The chain recombines TRBV7-3 with TRBJ2-5; no definite D call. V lost 6 bases and J lost 7, with 18 bases in between. Germline V gene sequence: CDR1 SGHTA, CDR2 FQGTGA. The CDR3 totals 14 residues. The CDR3 DNA reads as TGTGCCAGCAGTCCTGCTCCGACGGTGGGGACCCAGTACTTC. It codes for CASSPAPTVGTQYF.

The chain couples TRBV7-3 to TRBJ2-3; D call uncertain. Trimming pared 5 bases from V and 2 bases from J, leaving 14 bases between. Looked up from germline, CDR1 is SGHTA and CDR2 is FQGTGA. This CDR3 has 15 amino acids. CDR3 amino acids: CASSNTESITDTQYF. The CDR3 DNA reads TGTGCCAGCAGCAACACAGAAAGTATCACAGATACGCAGTATTTT.

The chain couples TRBV20-1 to TRBJ2-1; no clear D gene. The germline V gene encodes CDR1 DFQATT and CDR2 SNEGSKA (reference sequence). V was shortened by 4 bases and J by 4 bases, with 11 bases between the two germline ends. The CDR3 is made up of 13 amino acids. Here the CDR3 DNA reads TGCAGTGCTATGGATGGATTGTACAATGAGCAGTTCTTC. It specifies CSAMDGLYNEQFF.

The gene calls are TRBV5-5 and TRBJ2-1; D is uncertain. The V gene's germline CDR1 is SGHKS and CDR2 YYEKEE (reference sequence). The CDR3 is 13 amino acids. Trimming removed 2 bases at V and 7 bases at J, with 10 bases between. The CDR3 DNA reads TGTGCCAGCAGCTTAGTAGGGTGGAATGAGCAGTTCTTC. Its translation is CASSLVGWNEQFF.